Below, 14 T cell receptor beta chains from the same sample are listed, as sequenced in a study of blood T cell repertoires in COVID-19 (dated by TCRdb to 2020 to 2021). The library relied on the immunoSEQ multiplex PCR assay. Held by TCRdb, this immuneACCESS table contains in-frame sequences only and omits some clones. Under half of the omission traces to an unresolved V gene where checked; the cause of the rest is unknown. In all, the sample holds fewer than 250,000 clones, and 90% of those were seen once. About 15% of the sample goes to the ten largest clones. Sequencing input: PBMCs or T cells enriched from blood (not recorded which). All receptors derive from a young man who had been exposed to COVID-19.

The rearrangement links TRBV7-9 to TRBJ2-2, with 9 positions matching TRBD1. The CDR3 loop spans 13 amino acids. Losses at the gene ends were 5 bases for V and 6 bases for J; bases not matched to a gene: 1. The germline V gene has CDR1 SEHNR and CDR2 FQNEAQ (reference sequence). This CDR3 reads CASSGTGPGELFF. CDR3 sequence (DNA): TGTGCCAGCAGCGGGACAGGGCCCGGGGAGCTGTTTTTT.

This clone was detected a few times. This chain uses TRBV11-2 with TRBJ2-3; 8 nucleotides line up with TRBD2. CDR1 is SGHAT, CDR2 FQNNGV, per germline. This CDR3 is built from 16 residues. Losses at the gene ends were 5 bases for V and 5 bases for J; bases not matched to a gene: 12. For the CDR3, the DNA is TGTGCCAGCAGCGCCAATCCGGGGGGGCATTTAGATACGCAGTATTTT. Protein product: CASSANPGGHLDTQYF.

This clone was counted once. The chain carries TRBV19 and TRBJ2-7; tentative D call: TRBD1 (6 bases). Germline CDR1 is LNHDA and CDR2 is SQIVND (reference sequence). The CDR3 covers 14 residues. Trimming shortened V by 5 bases and J by 2 bases, and 13 bases separated the two germline ends. The CDR3 nucleotides are TGTGCCAGTAGTCCCCAAGGGGGAACCTACGAGCAGTACTTC. Translation: CASSPQGGTYEQYF. The variable domain in full, completed from reference TRBV19 and TRBJ2-7, reads DGGITQSPKYLFRKEGQNVTLSCEQNLNHDAMYWYRQDPGQGLRLIYYSQIVNDFQKGDIAEGYSVSREKKESFPLTVTSAQKNPTAFYLCASSPQGGTYEQYFGPGTRLTVT.

V is TRBV4-3 and J is TRBJ1-1; perhaps TRBD1 as D (6 bases). V lost 4 bases, J lost 0 bases, and 18 bases lay in between. CDR1 and CDR2 from the germline V gene are LGHNA and YSLEER. This CDR3 comprises 17 residues. CDR3 residues: CASSRRTGKGMNTEAFF. As DNA, the CDR3 is TGCGCCAGCAGCCGCCGAACAGGGAAAGGCATGAACACTGAAGCTTTCTTT.

In DNA, the CDR3 is TGCGCCAGCAGCTTGTACGCAGGGACCTACAATGAGCAGTTCTTC. Translated: CASSLYAGTYNEQFF. This chain connects TRBV5-1 to TRBJ2-1; a weak D match, TRBD1 (5 bases). Germline V lookup: CDR1 SGHRS, CDR2 YFSETQ. V was clipped by 1 base and J by 2 bases, with 10 bases between them. The CDR3 sequence is 15 residues long.

This chain links TRBV6-5 with TRBJ2-1; 13 nucleotides agree with TRBD2. The CDR3 runs to 16 residues. CDR1 and CDR2 from the germline V gene are MNHEY and SVGAGI. Germline trimming cut 2 bases from V and 7 bases from J; bases unmatched to any gene: 5. The CDR3 spells CASSYPQLAGGNEQFF. The CDR3 nucleotides read TGTGCCAGCAGTTACCCCCAACTAGCGGGGGGGAATGAGCAGTTCTTC.

CDR3 nucleotide sequence: TGTGCCACCAGAGGACAGGGGTCGAATTCACCCCTCCACTTT. It specifies CATRGQGSNSPLHF. The V gene is TRBV15, the J gene TRBJ1-6; 9 bases fit TRBD1. The CDR3 has 14 residues. CDR1 is LNHNV and CDR2 is YYDKDF in the germline V gene (reference sequence). Trimming at V came to 6 bases and at J to 7 bases, leaving 4 bases not matched to a gene.

This chain connects TRBV2 to TRBJ2-5, with TRBD2 matching 10 bases. Germline loops: CDR1 SNHLY, CDR2 FYNNEI. CDR3 size: 14 residues. J lost 7 bases, V lost 2 bases, and 4 bases had no gene match. CDR3 bases: TGTGCCAGCAGTGAAAAACTAGCGGGGAGGACCCAGTACTTC. Residues: CASSEKLAGRTQYF.

The chain couples TRBV6-5 to TRBJ2-3; D is perhaps TRBD2 (6 bases). Germline CDR1 MNHEY, CDR2 SVGAGI. V lost 11 bases, J lost 0 bases, and 15 bases lay in between. This CDR3 spans 14 amino acids. CDR3 bases: TGTGCCTCCTCGAGCGGGCCTAGCACAGATACGCAGTATTTT. Encoded protein: CASSSGPSTDTQYF.

V and J are TRBV2 and TRBJ2-1; 11 nucleotides align to TRBD2. Germline CDR1 SNHLY, CDR2 FYNNEI. The CDR3 contains 14 residues. With 8 bases clipped from V and 8 bases from J, the junction kept 8 bases outside the gene matches. CDR3 residues: CASQLAGVGDEQFF. CDR3 DNA: TGTGCCAGCCAACTAGCGGGGGTTGGGGATGAGCAGTTCTTC.

The chain is built from TRBV5-1 and TRBJ2-5; 13 bases map to TRBD2. The CDR3 spans 14 residues. CDR1 and CDR2 from the germline V gene are SGHRS and YFSETQ. V dropped 3 bases and J dropped 5; count of bases not matched to a gene: 1. CDR3 nucleotides: TGCGCCAGCAGCTCGGGACTAGCGGGGGAGACCCAGTACTTC. Its translation is CASSSGLAGETQYF.

The J gene is TRBJ2-5, the V gene TRBV5-1, with a weak D call TRBD1 (5 bases). This CDR3 spans 12 amino acids. The germline gives CDR1 SGHRS, CDR2 YFSETQ. V was shortened by 2 bases and J by 4 bases, with 6 bases between the two germline ends. The CDR3 DNA reads TGCGCCAGCAGCTTTAGGGGAGAGACCCAGTACTTC. Translation gives CASSFRGETQYF.

This clone appeared once. The chain recombines TRBV2 with TRBJ1-6, with TRBD1 matching 7 bases. The CDR3 is 15 amino acids. V gave up 5 bases and J gave up 14 bases; unmatched junction bases: 15. Germline-derived CDR1 and CDR2 are SNHLY and FYNNEI. The CDR3 DNA sequence: TGTGCCAGCAGTTTACGTACCGAGGGGGCCCTCACCCTCCACTTT. The encoded protein is CASSLRTEGALTLHF.

This clone occurred once. The V call is TRBV11-3, the J call TRBJ1-1; no firm D call. V was cut by 5 bases and J by 5 bases, with 12 bases left in between. This CDR3 has 13 residues. Germline CDR1 and CDR2: SGHNT and YENEEA. This chain's CDR3 is CASSLHAETEAFF. CDR3 coding DNA: TGTGCCAGCAGCCTCCACGCGGAAACTGAAGCTTTCTTT. Combining the CDR3 with reference TRBV11-3 and TRBJ1-1 gives the whole variable domain EAGVVQSPRYKIIEKKQPVAFWCNPISGHNTLYWYLQNLGQGPELLIRYENEEAVDDSQLPKDRFSAERLKGVDSTLKIQPAELGDSAVYLCASSLHAETEAFFGQGTRLTVV.